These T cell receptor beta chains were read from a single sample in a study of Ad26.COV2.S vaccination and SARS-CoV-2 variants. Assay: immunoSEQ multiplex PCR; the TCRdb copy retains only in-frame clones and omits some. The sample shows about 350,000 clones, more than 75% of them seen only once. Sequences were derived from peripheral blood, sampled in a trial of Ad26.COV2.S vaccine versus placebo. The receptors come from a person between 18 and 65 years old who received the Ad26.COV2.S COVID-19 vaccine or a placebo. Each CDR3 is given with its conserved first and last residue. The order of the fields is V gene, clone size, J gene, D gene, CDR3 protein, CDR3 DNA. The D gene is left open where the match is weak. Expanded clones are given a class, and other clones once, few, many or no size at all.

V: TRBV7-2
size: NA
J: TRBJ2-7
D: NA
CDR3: CASSFSGRAYEQYF
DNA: TGTGCCAGCAGCTTTAGCGGTCGCGCATACGAGCAGTACTTC

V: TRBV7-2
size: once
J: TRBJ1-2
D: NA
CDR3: CASSLDVRGGLNGYTF
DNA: TGTGCCAGCAGCTTAGATGTCAGGGGAGGCTTAAATGGCTACACCTTC

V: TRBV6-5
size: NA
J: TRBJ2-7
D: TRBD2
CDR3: CASLWGGIYEQYF
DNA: TGTGCCAGCTTATGGGGGGGAATATACGAGCAGTACTTC

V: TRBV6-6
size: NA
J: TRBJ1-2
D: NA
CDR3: CASNNPPPWGYGYTF
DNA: TGTGCCAGCAACAATCCCCCTCCTTGGGGCTATGGCTACACCTTC

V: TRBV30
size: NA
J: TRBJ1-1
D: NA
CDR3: CACLEGTPAFF
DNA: TGTGCCTGTCTCGAAGGGACACCTGCTTTCTTT

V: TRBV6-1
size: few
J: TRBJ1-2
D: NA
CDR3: CASSEALRGYTF
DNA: TGTGCCAGCAGTGAGGCTTTGCGAGGCTACACCTTC

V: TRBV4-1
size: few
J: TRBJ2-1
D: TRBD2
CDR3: CASSRGLAYEQFF
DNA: TGCGCCAGCAGCCGTGGACTAGCCTATGAGCAGTTCTTC

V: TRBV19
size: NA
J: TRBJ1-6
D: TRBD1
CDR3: CASIPRTGHNSPLHF
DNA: TGTGCCAGTATCCCACGGACAGGGCATAATTCACCCCTCCACTTT

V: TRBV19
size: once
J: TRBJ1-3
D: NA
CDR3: CASSMRQTSGNTIYF
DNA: TGTGCCAGTAGTATGCGACAGACTTCTGGAAACACCATATATTTT

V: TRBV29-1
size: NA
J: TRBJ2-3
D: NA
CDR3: CSVEISGSTDTQYF
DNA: TGCAGCGTTGAGATTAGCGGAAGCACAGATACGCAGTATTTT

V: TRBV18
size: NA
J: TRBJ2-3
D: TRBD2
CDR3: CASSAGLAGITDTQYF
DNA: TGTGCCAGCTCAGCGGGACTAGCGGGTATCACAGATACGCAGTATTTT

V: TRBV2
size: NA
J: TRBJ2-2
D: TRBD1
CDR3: CASSPRAGGTGELFF
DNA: TGTGCCAGCAGTCCCCGGGCAGGGGGCACCGGGGAGCTGTTTTTT

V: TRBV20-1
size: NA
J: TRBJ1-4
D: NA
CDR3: CSARDLRELFF
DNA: TGCAGTGCTAGAGATCTCAGGGAACTGTTTTTT

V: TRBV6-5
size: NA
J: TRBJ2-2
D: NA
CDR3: CASSYVGSGTGELFF
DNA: TGTGCCAGCAGTTACGTGGGGTCGGGAACCGGGGAGCTGTTTTTT

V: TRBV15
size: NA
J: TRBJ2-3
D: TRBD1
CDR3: CATSSSRTGAPDTQYF
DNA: TGTGCCACCAGCAGCAGCCGGACAGGGGCCCCAGATACGCAGTATTTT

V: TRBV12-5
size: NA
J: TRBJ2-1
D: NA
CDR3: CASGSQNTGPPFF
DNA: TGTGCTAGTGGTTCACAAAACACGGGACCCCCATTCTTC

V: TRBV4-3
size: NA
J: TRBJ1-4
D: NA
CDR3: CASSQDLRGAVEKLFF
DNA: TGCGCCAGCAGCCAAGATTTAAGGGGGGCTGTTGAAAAACTGTTTTTT

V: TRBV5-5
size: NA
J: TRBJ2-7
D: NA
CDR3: CASRLRQAGTFYEQYF
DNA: TGTGCCAGCAGATTACGTCAGGCGGGCACCTTCTACGAGCAGTACTTC

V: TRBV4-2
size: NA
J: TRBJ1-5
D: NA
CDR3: CASSQAYPGQPQHF
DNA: TGTGCCAGCAGCCAAGCTTACCCCGGTCAGCCCCAGCATTTT

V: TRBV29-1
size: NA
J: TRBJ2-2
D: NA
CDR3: CSGQTELNTGELFF
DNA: TGCAGCGGGCAGACAGAGCTGAACACCGGGGAGCTGTTTTTT

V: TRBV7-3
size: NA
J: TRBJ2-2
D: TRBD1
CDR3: CASSPGQAPRGTGELFF
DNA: TGTGCCAGCAGCCCCGGACAGGCCCCTCGGGGCACCGGGGAGCTGTTTTTT

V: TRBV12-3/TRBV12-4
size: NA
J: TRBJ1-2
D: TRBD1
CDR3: CASTQQGARGYTF
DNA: TGTGCCAGCACCCAACAGGGGGCGCGAGGCTACACCTTC